The present TCR beta chain was sequenced within a study of OX40 agonist ivuxolimab in advanced cancers. The study's findings and limits: The antigens recognized by the expanded peripheral T cells, that is their antigen specificity, were not determined.

About this clone itself: The antigen remains undetermined.

A history of autoimmune disease or systemic immunosuppression excluded patients. Blood draws occurred at baseline, cycle 4 day 1, and cycle 7 day 1. TCRdb keeps only in-frame clones here, not all; method: immunoSEQ multiplex PCR. The data show some 85,000 clones, roughly 88% seen once. Germline assignment: CDR1 GTSNPN and CDR2 SVGIG (reference sequence). This CDR3 region has 13 residues. The J segment lost 4 bases and the V segment lost 5 bases, leaving 7 bases of the junction unmatched. Sequences were derived from CD4+ or CD8+ T cells sorted from blood, sampled in a trial of the OX40 agonist ivuxolimab. The clonotype was recovered from an adult with an advanced solid tumor such as melanoma, head and neck, liver or kidney cancer. This chain connects TRBV30 to TRBJ1-2, with 7 nucleotides matching TRBD1. For the CDR3, the DNA is TGTGCCTGGCACCGGGACAGACCCTATGGCTACACCTTC. Translation: CAWHRDRPYGYTF.